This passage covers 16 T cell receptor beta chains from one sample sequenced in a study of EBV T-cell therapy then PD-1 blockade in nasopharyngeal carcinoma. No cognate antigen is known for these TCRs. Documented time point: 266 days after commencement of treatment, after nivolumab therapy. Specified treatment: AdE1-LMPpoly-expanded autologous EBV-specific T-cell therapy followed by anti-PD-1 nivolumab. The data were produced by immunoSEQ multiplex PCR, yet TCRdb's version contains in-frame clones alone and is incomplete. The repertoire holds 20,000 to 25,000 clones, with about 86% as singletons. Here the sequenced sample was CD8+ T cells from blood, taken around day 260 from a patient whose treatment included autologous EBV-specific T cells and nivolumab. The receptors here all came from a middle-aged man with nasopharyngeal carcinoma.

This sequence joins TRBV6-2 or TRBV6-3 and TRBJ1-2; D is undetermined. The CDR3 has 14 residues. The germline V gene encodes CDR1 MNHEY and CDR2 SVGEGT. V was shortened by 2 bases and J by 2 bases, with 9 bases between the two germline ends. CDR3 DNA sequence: TGTGCCAGCAGTTACCAGGCAGGAAACTATGGCTACACCTTC. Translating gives CASSYQAGNYGYTF.

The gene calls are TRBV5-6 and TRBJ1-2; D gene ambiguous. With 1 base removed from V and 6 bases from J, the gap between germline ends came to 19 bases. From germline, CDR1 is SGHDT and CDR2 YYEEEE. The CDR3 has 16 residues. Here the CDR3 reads CASSLRSLGMPDGYTF. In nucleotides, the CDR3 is TGTGCCAGCAGCTTGCGGTCTCTCGGGATGCCCGATGGCTACACCTTC.

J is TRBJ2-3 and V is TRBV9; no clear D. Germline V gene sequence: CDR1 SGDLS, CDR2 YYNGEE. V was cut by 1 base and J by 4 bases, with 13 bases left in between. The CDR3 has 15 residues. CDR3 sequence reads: CASSVILGAPDTQYF. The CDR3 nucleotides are TGTGCCAGCAGCGTAATACTTGGAGCGCCAGATACGCAGTATTTT.

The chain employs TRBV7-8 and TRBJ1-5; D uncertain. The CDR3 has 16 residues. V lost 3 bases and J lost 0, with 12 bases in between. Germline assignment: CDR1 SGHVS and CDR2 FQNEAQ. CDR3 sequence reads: CASSFNTAYSNQPQHF. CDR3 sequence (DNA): TGTGCCAGCAGCTTCAACACCGCCTATAGCAATCAGCCCCAGCATTTT.

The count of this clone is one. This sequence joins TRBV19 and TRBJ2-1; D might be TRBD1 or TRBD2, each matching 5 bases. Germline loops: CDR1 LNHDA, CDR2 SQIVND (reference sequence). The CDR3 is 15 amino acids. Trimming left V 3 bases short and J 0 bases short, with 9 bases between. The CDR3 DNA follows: TGTGCCAGTAGTATTGCAGGGAGCTCCTACAATGAGCAGTTCTTC. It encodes CASSIAGSSYNEQFF.

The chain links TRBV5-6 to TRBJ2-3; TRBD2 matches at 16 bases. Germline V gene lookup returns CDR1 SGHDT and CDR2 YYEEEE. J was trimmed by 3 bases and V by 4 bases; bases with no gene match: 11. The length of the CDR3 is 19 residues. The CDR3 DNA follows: TGTGCCAGCAGCCCGGGACTAGCGGGGGGGCTTTCTCGAACAGATACGCAGTATTTT. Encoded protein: CASSPGLAGGLSRTDTQYF.

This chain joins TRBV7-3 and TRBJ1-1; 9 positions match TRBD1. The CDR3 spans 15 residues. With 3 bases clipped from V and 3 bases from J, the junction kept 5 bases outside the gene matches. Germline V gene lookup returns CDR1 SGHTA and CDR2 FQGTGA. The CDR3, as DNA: TGTGCCAGCAGCTTGAACAGGGGGCTGGACACTGAAGCTTTCTTT. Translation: CASSLNRGLDTEAFF. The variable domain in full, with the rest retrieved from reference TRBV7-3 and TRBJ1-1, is GAGVSQTPSNKVTEKGKYVELRCDPISGHTALYWYRQSLGQGPEFLIYFQGTGAADDSGLPNDRFFAVRPEGSVSTLKIQRTERGDSAVYLCASSLNRGLDTEAFFGQGTRLTVV.

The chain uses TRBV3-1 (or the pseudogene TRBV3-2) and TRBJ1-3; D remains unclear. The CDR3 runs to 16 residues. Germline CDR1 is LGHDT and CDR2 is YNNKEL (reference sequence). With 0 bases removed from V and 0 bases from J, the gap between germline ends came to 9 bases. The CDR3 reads CASSQDSLSSGNTIYF. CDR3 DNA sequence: TGTGCCAGCAGCCAAGACAGCCTGAGCTCTGGAAACACCATATATTTT.

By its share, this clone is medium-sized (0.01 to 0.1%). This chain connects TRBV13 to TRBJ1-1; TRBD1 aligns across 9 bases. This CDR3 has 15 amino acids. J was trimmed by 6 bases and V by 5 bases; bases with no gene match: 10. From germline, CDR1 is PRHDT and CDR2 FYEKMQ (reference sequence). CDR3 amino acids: CASSHGGQGISEAFF. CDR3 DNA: TGTGCCAGCAGCCACGGAGGACAGGGGATTTCTGAAGCTTTCTTT.

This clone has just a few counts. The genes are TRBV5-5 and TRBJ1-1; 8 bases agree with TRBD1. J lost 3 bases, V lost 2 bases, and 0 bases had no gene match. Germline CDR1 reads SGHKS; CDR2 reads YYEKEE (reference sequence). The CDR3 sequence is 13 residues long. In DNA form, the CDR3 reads TGTGCCAGCAGCTTACAGGGGGACACTGAAGCTTTCTTT. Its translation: CASSLQGDTEAFF.

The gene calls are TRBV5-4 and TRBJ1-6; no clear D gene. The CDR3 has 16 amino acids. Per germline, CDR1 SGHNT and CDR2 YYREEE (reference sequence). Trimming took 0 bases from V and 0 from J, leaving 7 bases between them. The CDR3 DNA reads TGTGCCAGCAGCTTGGTAGGGAGCTCCTATAATTCACCCCTCCACTTT. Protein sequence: CASSLVGSSYNSPLHF.

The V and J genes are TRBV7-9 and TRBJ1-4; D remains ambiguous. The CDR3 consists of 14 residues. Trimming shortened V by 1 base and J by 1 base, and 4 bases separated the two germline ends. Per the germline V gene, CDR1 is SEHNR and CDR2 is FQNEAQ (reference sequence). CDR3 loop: CASSLVQTNEKLFF. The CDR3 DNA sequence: TGTGCCAGCAGCTTAGTTCAAACTAATGAAAAACTGTTTTTT.

Here the CDR3 reads CASSLIGSGSDEQYF. Written as DNA, the CDR3 is TGTGCCAGCAGTTTAATTGGGTCGGGGAGTGACGAGCAGTACTTC. The chain carries TRBV27 and TRBJ2-7; the D gene is possibly TRBD2 (5 bases). Trimming took off 2 bases at V and 5 bases at J, with 16 bases between the two ends. This CDR3 region has 15 residues. Looked up from germline, CDR1 is MNHEY and CDR2 is SMNVEV (reference sequence).

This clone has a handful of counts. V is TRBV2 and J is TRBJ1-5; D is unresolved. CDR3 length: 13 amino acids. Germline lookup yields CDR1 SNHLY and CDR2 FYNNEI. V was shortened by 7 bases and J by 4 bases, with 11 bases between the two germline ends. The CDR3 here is CASNEFGNQPQHF. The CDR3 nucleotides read TGTGCCAGCAACGAGTTTGGGAATCAGCCCCAGCATTTT.

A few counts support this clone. CDR3 in amino acids: CASSQEEQGSYNEQFF. DNA of the CDR3: TGTGCCAGCAGCCAAGAGGAACAGGGATCTTACAATGAGCAGTTCTTC. The chain recombines TRBV3-1 (or the pseudogene TRBV3-2) with TRBJ2-1; D is perhaps TRBD1 (6 bases). The V gene's germline CDR1 is LGHDT and CDR2 YNNKEL (reference sequence). The V and J ends lost 0 bases and 4 bases respectively, with 13 bases between them. The CDR3 runs to 16 residues.

The CDR3 spells CSVEDLGFTTTSTDTQYF. In DNA form, the CDR3 reads TGCAGCGTTGAAGACCTTGGCTTTACTACCACTAGCACAGATACGCAGTATTTT. This chain links TRBV29-1 with TRBJ2-3; D call uncertain. The germline gives CDR1 SQVTM, CDR2 ANQGSEA. V lost 0 bases and J 0 bases, leaving 19 bases between the germline ends. The CDR3 sequence is 18 residues long.